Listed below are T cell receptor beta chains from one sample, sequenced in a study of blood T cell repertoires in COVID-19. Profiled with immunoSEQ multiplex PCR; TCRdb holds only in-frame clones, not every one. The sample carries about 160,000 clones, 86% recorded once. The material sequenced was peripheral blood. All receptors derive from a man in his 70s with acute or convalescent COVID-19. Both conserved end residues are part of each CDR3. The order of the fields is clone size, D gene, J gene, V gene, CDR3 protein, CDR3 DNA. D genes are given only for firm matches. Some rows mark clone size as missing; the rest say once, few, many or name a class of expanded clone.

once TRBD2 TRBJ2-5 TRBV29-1 CSVAGLGGETQYF TGCAGCGTCGCGGGACTAGGGGGAGAGACCCAGTACTTC
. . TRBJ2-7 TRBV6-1 CASSEAPTYEQYF TGTGCCAGCAGTGAAGCCCCCACCTACGAGCAGTACTTC
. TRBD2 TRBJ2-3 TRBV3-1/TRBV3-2 CASSQEIGRAPGTQYF TGTGCCAGCAGCCAAGAAATCGGGAGGGCCCCGGGTACGCAGTATTTT
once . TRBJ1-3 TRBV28 CASIRTNGNTIYF TGTGCCAGCATTAGGACAAATGGAAACACCATATATTTT
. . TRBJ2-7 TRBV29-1 CSVEGREGGIYEQYF TGCAGCGTTGAAGGTCGGGAAGGCGGTATATACGAGCAGTACTTC
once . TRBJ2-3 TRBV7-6 CASSPVVTDTQYF TGTGCCAGCAGTCCCGTTGTCACAGATACGCAGTATTTT
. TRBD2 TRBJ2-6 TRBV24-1 CATSDPTRGGSVLTF TGTGCCACCAGTGATCCCACCCGGGGGGGTAGCGTCCTGACTTTC
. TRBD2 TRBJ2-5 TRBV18 CASSPPGTSEETQYF TGTGCCAGCTCACCACCCGGGACTAGCGAGGAGACCCAGTACTTC
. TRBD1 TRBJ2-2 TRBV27 CASRTYTGTGDTGELFF TGTGCCAGCAGAACTTATACCGGGACAGGGGACACCGGGGAGCTGTTTTTT
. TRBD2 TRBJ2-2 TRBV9 CASSVGGSYTGELFF TGTGCCAGCAGCGTAGGCGGGAGCTACACCGGGGAGCTGTTTTTT
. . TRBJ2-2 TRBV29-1 CSAWRVGTGELFF TGCAGCGCCTGGCGGGTGGGGACCGGGGAGCTGTTTTTT
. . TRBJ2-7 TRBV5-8 CASSFLSNEQYF TGTGCCAGCAGCTTTTTATCTAACGAGCAGTACTTC
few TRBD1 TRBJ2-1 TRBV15 CATSTRQGPYNEQFF TGTGCCACCAGCACAAGACAGGGGCCGTACAATGAGCAGTTCTTC
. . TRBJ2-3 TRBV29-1 CSVDGGVQYTQYF TGCAGCGTTGATGGAGGGGTGCAGTATACGCAGTATTTT
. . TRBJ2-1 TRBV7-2 CASSFYLPADEQFF TGTGCCAGCAGCTTCTATTTACCGGCGGATGAGCAGTTCTTC
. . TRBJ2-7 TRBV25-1 CATADLYEQYF TGTGCCACCGCGGATCTCTACGAGCAGTACTTC
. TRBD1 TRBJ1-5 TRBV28 CASSIKTGGQPQHF TGTGCCAGCAGTATTAAGACAGGGGGACAGCCCCAGCATTTT
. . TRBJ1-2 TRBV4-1 CASSQAQGGVNYGYTF TGCGCCAGCAGCCAAGCCCAGGGAGGAGTTAACTATGGCTACACCTTC
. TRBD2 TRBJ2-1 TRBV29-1 CSVGPSGGGNEQFF TGCAGCGTTGGGCCTAGCGGGGGGGGGAATGAGCAGTTCTTC
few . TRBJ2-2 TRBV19 CASSIAGNTGELFF TGTGCCAGTAGTATCGCGGGCAACACCGGGGAGCTGTTTTTT
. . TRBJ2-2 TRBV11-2 CASSLASGGELFF TGTGCCAGCAGCTTAGCATCGGGCGGGGAGCTGTTTTTT
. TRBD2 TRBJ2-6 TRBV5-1 CASSLELAGSSSGANVLTF TGCGCCAGCAGCTTGGAATTAGCGGGATCTAGCTCTGGGGCCAACGTCCTGACTTTC
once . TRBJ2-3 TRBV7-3 CASSLSGGTDTQYF TGTGCCAGCAGCTTATCCGGAGGCACAGATACGCAGTATTTT
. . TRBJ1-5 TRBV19 CASSIDRGGNQPQHF TGTGCCAGTAGTATAGACAGGGGTGGCAATCAGCCCCAGCATTTT
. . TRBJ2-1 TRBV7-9 CASSRTYEQFF TGTGCCAGCAGCCGCACATATGAGCAGTTCTTC
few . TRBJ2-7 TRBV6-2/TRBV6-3 CASSDPGSLYEQYF TGTGCCAGCAGTGATCCCGGGAGTCTATACGAGCAGTACTTC
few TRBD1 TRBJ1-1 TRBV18 CASSLRTGGAGDTEAFF TGTGCCAGCTCACTCCGTACAGGGGGCGCCGGGGACACTGAAGCTTTCTTT
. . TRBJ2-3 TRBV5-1 CASSIQTSTDTQYF TGCGCCAGCAGCATTCAAACTAGCACAGATACGCAGTATTTT
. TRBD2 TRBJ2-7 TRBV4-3 CASSQDRDYSYEQYF TGCGCCAGCAGCCAAGATAGGGACTACTCCTACGAGCAGTACTTC
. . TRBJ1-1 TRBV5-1 CASSLGGGNTEAFF TGCGCCAGCAGCTTGGGGGGAGGGAACACTGAAGCTTTCTTT
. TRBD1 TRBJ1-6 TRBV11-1 CASSPRGTGDSPLHF TGTGCCAGCAGCCCTCGAGGGACAGGGGATTCACCCCTCCACTTT
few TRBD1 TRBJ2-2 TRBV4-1 CASSRDRAGSGELFF TGCGCCAGCAGCCGAGACAGGGCAGGAAGTGGGGAGCTGTTTTTT
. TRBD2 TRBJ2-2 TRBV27 CASSVGLAQGTLFF TGTGCCAGCAGTGTTGGACTAGCCCAAGGGACGCTGTTTTTT
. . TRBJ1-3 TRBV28 CASSLGTENTIYF TGTGCCAGCAGTTTAGGGACTGAAAACACCATATATTTT
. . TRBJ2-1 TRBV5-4 CASSSDSLPYNEQFF TGTGCCAGCAGTTCGGACAGTCTCCCCTACAATGAGCAGTTCTTC
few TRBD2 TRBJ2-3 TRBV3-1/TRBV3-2 CASSGLAGATDTQYF TGTGCCAGCAGCGGACTAGCGGGAGCCACAGATACGCAGTATTTT
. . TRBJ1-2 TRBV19 CASSPTGPRNYGYTF TGTGCCAGTAGCCCAACAGGGCCCAGAAACTATGGCTACACCTTC
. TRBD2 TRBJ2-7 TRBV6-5 CASSYLLAGEKQYF TGTGCCAGCAGTTACTTGTTAGCGGGGGAAAAGCAGTACTTC
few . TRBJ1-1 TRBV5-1 CASTTGGNTEAFF TGCGCCAGCACCACGGGGGGGAACACTGAAGCTTTCTTT
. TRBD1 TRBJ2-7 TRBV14 CASSQGQGSYEQYF TGTGCCAGCAGCCAGGGACAGGGTTCCTACGAGCAGTACTTC
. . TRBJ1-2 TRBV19 CASSILPSRNYGYTF TGTGCCAGTAGTATCCTACCCTCTCGGAACTATGGCTACACCTTC
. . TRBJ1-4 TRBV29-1 CSVAQGPTNEKLFF TGCAGCGTCGCACAGGGACCAACTAATGAAAAACTGTTTTTT
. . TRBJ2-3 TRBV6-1 CASSEGHTDTQYF TGTGCCAGCAGTGAAGGACACACAGATACGCAGTATTTT
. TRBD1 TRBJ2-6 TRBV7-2 CASSSTGGAGANVLTF TGTGCCAGCAGCTCAACAGGGGGCGCCGGGGCCAACGTCCTGACTTTC
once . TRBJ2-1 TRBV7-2 CASRGDPYNEQFF TGTGCCAGCAGGGGAGATCCCTACAATGAGCAGTTCTTC
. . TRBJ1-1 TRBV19 CASRQGEEGTEAFF TGTGCCAGTAGACAGGGAGAGGAAGGCACTGAAGCTTTCTTT
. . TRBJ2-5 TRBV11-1 CASSLGRPPRGSGQYF TGTGCCAGCAGCTTAGGTCGCCCTCCTCGGGGTAGCGGCCAGTACTTC